The text below deals with one TCR beta chain. The data were obtained in a study of blood T cell repertoires in COVID-19. At the level of the study: Researchers got acute and convalescent COVID-19 samples from the United States, Italy and Spain.

In the authors' workflow: From reference gene primer amplification, estimates of nucleated cell counts were derived. Clones were sequenced by immunoSEQ multiplex PCR, and TCRdb holds only the in-frame ones, with some missing. V, J and clone size are taken as reported in that table, and D and trimming were inferred from the DNA itself. Altogether roughly 100,000 clones are present, less than 80% being singletons, with the ten largest covering 20% to 25%. Germline assignment: CDR1 SGDLS and CDR2 YYNGEE. This CDR3 spans 15 amino acids. V lost 3 bases, J lost 4 bases, and 10 bases stayed unmatched. Source material: peripheral blood. This rearrangement joins TRBV9 to TRBJ2-7; 7 positions match TRBD1. The TCR originated in a man aged 65 to 79 with active or convalescent COVID-19. CDR3 loop: CASSAGGMFPYEQYF. CDR3 nucleotide sequence: TGTGCCAGCAGCGCAGGGGGAATGTTCCCATACGAGCAGTACTTC.